These 3 T cell receptor beta chains originate from one sample sequenced in a study of T cell responses to AZD1222 COVID-19 vaccine. Data came from immunoSEQ multiplex PCR; TCRdb stores just in-frame clones and leaves some out. The sample lists 180,000 or so clones; roughly nine tenths were seen once. The sequencing used peripheral blood, collected on day 0 of AZD1222 vaccination. These receptors were obtained from an adult in good health.

This clone was detected once. The gene calls are TRBV3-1 (or the pseudogene TRBV3-2) and TRBJ1-1, with a tentative D call TRBD1 (5 bases). The CDR3 spans 13 residues. Per the germline V gene, CDR1 is LGHDT and CDR2 is YNNKEL (reference sequence). V shed 5 bases and J shed 5 bases, with 12 bases lying between them. The CDR3 region is CASSDGARTEAFF. CDR3 sequence (DNA): TGTGCCAGCAGCGATGGGGCGAGGACTGAAGCTTTCTTT.

The rearrangement uses TRBV7-2 and TRBJ1-1; 9 positions match TRBD1. J was trimmed by 5 bases and V by 5 bases; bases with no gene match: 6. CDR3 length: 14 residues. Per germline, CDR1 SGHTA and CDR2 FQGNSA. The CDR3 sequence is CASSRTGTGTEAFF. The CDR3 DNA is TGTGCCAGCAGCCGCACCGGGACAGGGACTGAAGCTTTCTTT.

This clone was detected only once. The chain links TRBV5-8 to TRBJ1-1, with 7 bases fitting TRBD1. The length of the CDR3 is 15 residues. V lost 4 bases and J lost 4; bases outside the gene matches: 10. CDR1 is SGHTS, CDR2 YDEGEE, per germline. CDR3 sequence (DNA): TGTGCCAGCAGCCCCGGGACAGTTAGCGGCACTGAAGCTTTCTTT. This translates into CASSPGTVSGTEAFF.